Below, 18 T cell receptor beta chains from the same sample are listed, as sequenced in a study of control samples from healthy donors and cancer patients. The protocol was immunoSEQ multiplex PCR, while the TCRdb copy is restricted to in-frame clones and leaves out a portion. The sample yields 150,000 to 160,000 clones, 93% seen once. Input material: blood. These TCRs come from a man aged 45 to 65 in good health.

Here the CDR3 DNA reads TGTGCCAGTAGTATCGGCACCGCGAACACTGAAGCTTTCTTT. Its protein is CASSIGTANTEAFF. This chain uses TRBV19 with TRBJ1-1; D is uncertain. The CDR3 is 14 residues long. V dropped 3 bases and J dropped 1 base, with 9 bases sitting between them. In germline, CDR1 is LNHDA, CDR2 SQIVND (reference sequence).

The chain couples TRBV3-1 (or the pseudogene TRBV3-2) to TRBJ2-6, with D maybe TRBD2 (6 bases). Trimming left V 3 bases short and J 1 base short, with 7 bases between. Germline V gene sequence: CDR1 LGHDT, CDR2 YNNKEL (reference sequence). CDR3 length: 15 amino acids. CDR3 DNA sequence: TGTGCCAGCAGCCACGGGAGTTCTGGGGCCAACGTCCTGACTTTC. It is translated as CASSHGSSGANVLTF.

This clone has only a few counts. The CDR3 bases are TGTGCCAGTAGTGGCCGGGACAGGGGTAAATCCTATAATTCACCCCTCCACTTT. This sequence encodes CASSGRDRGKSYNSPLHF. This chain connects TRBV19 to TRBJ1-6, with 10 positions matching TRBD1. The V and J ends lost 5 bases and 1 base, in that order; junction bases with no gene match: 8. The CDR3 totals 18 residues. CDR1 and CDR2 (germline): LNHDA, SQIVND (reference sequence). Looking up the rest from reference TRBV19 and TRBJ1-6 gives the full variable domain: DGGITQSPKYLFRKEGQNVTLSCEQNLNHDAMYWYRQDPGQGLRLIYYSQIVNDFQKGDIAEGYSVSREKKESFPLTVTSAQKNPTAFYLCASSGRDRGKSYNSPLHFGNGTRLTVT.

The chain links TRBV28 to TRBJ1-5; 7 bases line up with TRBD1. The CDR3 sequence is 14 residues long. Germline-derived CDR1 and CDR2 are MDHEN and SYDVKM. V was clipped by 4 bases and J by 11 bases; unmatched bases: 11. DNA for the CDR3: TGTGCCAGCAGTTCGACGCTCTCAGGGGGGTCCCAGCATTTT. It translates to CASSSTLSGGSQHF.

The CDR3 sequence: CASSETSGSNYEQYF. The CDR3 DNA reads TGCGCCAGCAGCGAGACTAGCGGGAGTAACTACGAGCAGTACTTC. The chain employs TRBV5-1 and TRBJ2-7; 12 bases line up with TRBD2. This CDR3 is built from 15 residues. V shed 4 bases and J 3 bases; nucleotides not matched to a gene: 5. Germline values: CDR1 SGHRS, CDR2 YFSETQ.

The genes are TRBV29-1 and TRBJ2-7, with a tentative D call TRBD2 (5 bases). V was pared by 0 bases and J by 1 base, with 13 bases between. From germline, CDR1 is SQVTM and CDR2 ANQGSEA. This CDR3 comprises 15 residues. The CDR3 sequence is CSVEDQGGTSYEQYF. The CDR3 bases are TGCAGCGTTGAAGATCAAGGAGGAACTTCCTACGAGCAGTACTTC.

CDR3: CASSSSPNREAEAFF. CDR3 DNA: TGTGCCAGCAGCTCCTCCCCTAATCGAGAAGCTGAAGCTTTCTTT. This rearrangement joins TRBV5-4 to TRBJ1-1; D is uncertain. The CDR3 covers 15 residues. V was shortened by 3 bases and J by 6 bases, with 18 bases between the two germline ends. Germline lookup yields CDR1 SGHNT and CDR2 YYREEE (reference sequence).

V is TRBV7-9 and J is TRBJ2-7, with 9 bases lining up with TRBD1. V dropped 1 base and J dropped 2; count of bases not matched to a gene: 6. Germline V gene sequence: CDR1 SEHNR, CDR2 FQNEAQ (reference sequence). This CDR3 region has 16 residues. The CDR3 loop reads CASSLEEGQGAYEQYF. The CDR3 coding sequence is TGTGCCAGCAGCTTAGAGGAGGGACAGGGAGCCTACGAGCAGTACTTC.

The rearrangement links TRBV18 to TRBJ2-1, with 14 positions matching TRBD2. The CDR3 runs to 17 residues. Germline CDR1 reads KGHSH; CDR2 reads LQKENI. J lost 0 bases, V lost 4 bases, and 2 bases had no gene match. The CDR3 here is CASSQGTSGSSYNEQFF. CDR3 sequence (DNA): TGTGCCAGCTCACAGGGGACTAGCGGGAGCTCCTACAATGAGCAGTTCTTC.

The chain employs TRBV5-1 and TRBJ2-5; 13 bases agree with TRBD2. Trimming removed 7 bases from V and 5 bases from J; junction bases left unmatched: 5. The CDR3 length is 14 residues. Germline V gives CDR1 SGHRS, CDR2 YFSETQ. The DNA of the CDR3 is TGCGCCAGCCGACTAGCGGGAGGCGTGGAGACCCAGTACTTC. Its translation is CASRLAGGVETQYF.

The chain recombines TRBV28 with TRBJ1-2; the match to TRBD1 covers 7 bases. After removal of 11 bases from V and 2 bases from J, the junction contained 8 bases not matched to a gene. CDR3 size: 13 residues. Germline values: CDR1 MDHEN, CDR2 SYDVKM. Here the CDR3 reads CAYKQGLNYGYTF. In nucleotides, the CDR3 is TGTGCCTATAAACAGGGGCTGAACTATGGCTACACCTTC.

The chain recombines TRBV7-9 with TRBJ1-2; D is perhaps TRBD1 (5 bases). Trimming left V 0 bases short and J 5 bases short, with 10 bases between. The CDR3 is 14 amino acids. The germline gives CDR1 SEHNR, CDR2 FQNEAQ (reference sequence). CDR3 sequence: CASSLAVGVYGYTF. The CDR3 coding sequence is TGTGCCAGCAGCTTAGCGGTGGGGGTATATGGCTACACCTTC.

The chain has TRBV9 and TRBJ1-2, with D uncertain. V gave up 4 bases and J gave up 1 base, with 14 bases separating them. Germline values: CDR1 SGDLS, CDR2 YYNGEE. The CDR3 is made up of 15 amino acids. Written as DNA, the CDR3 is TGTGCCAGCAGCTTCGAACCGGGAGTTAACTATGGCTACACCTTC. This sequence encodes CASSFEPGVNYGYTF. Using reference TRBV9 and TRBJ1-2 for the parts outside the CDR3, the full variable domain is DSGVTQTPKHLITATGQRVTLRCSPRSGDLSVYWYQQSLDQGLQFLIQYYNGEERAKGNILERFSAQQFPDLHSELNLSSLELGDSALYFCASSFEPGVNYGYTFGSGTRLTVV.

In nucleotides, the CDR3 is TGTGCCAGCAGTATTGGTCCCTACAATGAGCAGTTCTTC. Translating gives CASSIGPYNEQFF. The V and J genes are TRBV2 and TRBJ2-1; D uncertain. Trimming shortened V by 5 bases and J by 2 bases, and 7 bases separated the two germline ends. Germline CDR1 SNHLY, CDR2 FYNNEI. This CDR3 comprises 13 residues.

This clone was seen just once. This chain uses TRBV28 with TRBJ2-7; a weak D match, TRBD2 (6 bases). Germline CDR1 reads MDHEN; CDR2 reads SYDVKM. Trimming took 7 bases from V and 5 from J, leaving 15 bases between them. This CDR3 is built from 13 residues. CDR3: CASTLLGGHEQYF. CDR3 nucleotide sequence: TGTGCCAGCACCCTGCTGGGGGGACACGAGCAGTACTTC.

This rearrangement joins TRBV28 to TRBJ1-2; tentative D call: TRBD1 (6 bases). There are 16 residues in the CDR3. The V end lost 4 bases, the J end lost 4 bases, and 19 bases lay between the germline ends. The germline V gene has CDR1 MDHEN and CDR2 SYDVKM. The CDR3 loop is CASSSRGGEPPYGYTF. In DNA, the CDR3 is TGTGCCAGCAGTTCAAGGGGGGGGGAGCCACCCTATGGCTACACCTTC.

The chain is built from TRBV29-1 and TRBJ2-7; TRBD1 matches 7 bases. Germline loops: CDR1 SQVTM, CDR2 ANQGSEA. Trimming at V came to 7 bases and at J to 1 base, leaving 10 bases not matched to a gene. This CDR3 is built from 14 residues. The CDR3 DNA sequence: TGCAGCGGCAAGGGGGACAGTGCGTCCTACGAGCAGTACTTC. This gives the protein CSGKGDSASYEQYF.

The CDR3 loop reads CASSPQGRQQETQYF. For the CDR3, the DNA is TGTGCCAGCTCACCACAAGGACGACAGCAAGAGACCCAGTACTTC. This chain links TRBV18 with TRBJ2-5; possible D gene TRBD1, 5 bases. This CDR3 comprises 15 residues. Germline assignment: CDR1 KGHSH and CDR2 LQKENI. V shed 1 base and J shed 2 bases, with 11 bases lying between them.